The T cell receptor beta chain under discussion was sequenced for a study of T cells in Graves' hyperthyroidism and ophthalmopathy. This CDR3 is built from 16 residues. Deletions cut 4 bases from V and 1 base from J, with 16 bases between. RNA transcripts served as the template for amplifying TCR beta CDR3 regions. Primed by the HTBI set, a first-round RT-PCR was run on the TCR CDR3. Each CDR3 protein gets one entry after TCRdb re-called the multiplex PCR reads with MiXCR. The data contain 450,000 to 650,000 distinct CDR3 sequences, around 21% of them seen just once; the ten biggest clones take up around a quarter.

The sequenced sample was blood. The rearrangement links TRBV12-3 or TRBV12-4 to TRBJ2-5; possibly TRBD2 for D (6 bases). This receptor was taken from a man younger than 30 with Graves' hyperthyroidism. CDR3 nucleotide sequence: TGTGCCAGCAGTTCTGTTCTAGCGCTGCTCCAAGAGACCCAGTACTTC. Amino acid sequence: CASSSVLALLQETQYF.